This T cell receptor beta chain was sequenced for a study of cytomegalovirus exposure and HLA in healthy donors. V trimming: 4 bases; J trimming: 4 bases; junction bases outside the gene matches: 8. Looked up from germline, CDR1 is KGHSY and CDR2 is FQNENV. CDR3 length: 15 residues. Primers for the PCR totalled 60 Vbeta and 13 Jbeta. Data came from immunoSEQ multiplex PCR; TCRdb stores just in-frame clones and leaves some out. The sample shows approximately 150,000 clones, roughly 80% of them seen only once. Sequencing was done on a sample of PBMCs. This TCR was sampled from a man between 25 and 39 years old in good health and CMV-seronegative. This chain connects TRBV16 to TRBJ2-7, with 9 bases fitting TRBD1. CDR3 DNA sequence: TGTGCCAGCAGCCCCCGACAGGGGGGTCGTTACGAGCAGTACTTC. This translates into CASSPRQGGRYEQYF.